This T cell receptor (beta chain) was identified in a study of cytomegalovirus exposure and HLA in healthy donors. PCR employed 60 Vbeta and 13 Jbeta primers. Sequenced by immunoSEQ multiplex PCR; TCRdb stores in-frame clones only, minus some. The sample consists of some 150,000 clones, roughly four fifths of them appearing once. General study results and limits: The study labeled roughly 160 TCR beta chains cytomegalovirus-associated.

In regard to this clone: Its target is not known.

Sequencing used PBMCs. The sequence was obtained from a man aged 35 to 55 in good health and CMV-seropositive.

The CDR3 coding sequence is TGTGCCAGCCCCCCCGGGACAGGGGCAACAGATACGCAGTATTTT. Its protein is CASPPGTGATDTQYF. V usage is TRBV2 and J usage is TRBJ2-3, with 10 bases lining up with TRBD1. The V gene end was trimmed by 8 bases and the J gene end by 3 bases; junction bases not matched to a gene: 8. Germline CDR1 SNHLY, CDR2 FYNNEI. The CDR3 loop spans 15 amino acids.